This T cell receptor (beta chain) was recovered during a study of beta chain features in type 1 diabetes. Overall study context: The examined sorted cells totaled about 98 million across samples. General observations from the study: Within patients, naive, central memory and Treg TCRB repertoires seemed more similar than within healthy donors.

Expressed TCRB transcripts got sequenced, as all isolated RNA was reverse transcribed. The average read count of naive, central memory and regulatory T cell samples was a few million. This table comes from immunoSEQ multiplex PCR, and its TCRdb copy is limited to in-frame clones, with some not included. Among 850,000 to 900,000 clones listed, about a sixth were seen once. The CDR3 consists of 10 residues. Trimming cost V 2 bases and J 11 bases, with 7 bases left between them. CDR1 is DFQATT, CDR2 SNEGSKA, per germline (reference sequence). This clone was picked up a small number of times. Its antigen is unknown.

The rearrangement uses TRBV20-1 and TRBJ2-1; no definite D call. The sequence was obtained from a young woman in good health. Sequencing used naive CD4+ T cells from blood. CDR3 DNA: TGCAGTGCTAGAAGACGACAGCAGTTCTTC. It codes for CSARRRQQFF.